These 22 T cell receptor beta chains came from one sample sequenced in a study of cytomegalovirus exposure and HLA in healthy donors. Vbeta (60) and Jbeta (13) primers were used in the PCR. Repertoires were generated with immunoSEQ multiplex PCR, while TCRdb's copy carries only in-frame clones and drops some. In the table there are 100,000 to 150,000 clones, over 8.5% of which are singletons. Sequences were obtained from PBMCs. The receptor source for this set is a woman aged 40 to 50 in good health and CMV-seropositive.

The rearrangement joins TRBV6-1 to TRBJ1-2; 8 bases align to TRBD1. Germline loops: CDR1 MNHNS, CDR2 SASEGT. This CDR3 spans 15 amino acids. V lost 3 bases and J lost 0; bases outside the gene matches: 3. CDR3 amino acids: CASSDPGGSNYGYTF. CDR3 in DNA: TGTGCCAGCAGTGATCCAGGGGGCTCTAACTATGGCTACACCTTC.

The sample holds a few counts of this clone. The V gene is TRBV5-4, the J gene TRBJ2-5; 8 bases agree with TRBD2. Germline V lookup: CDR1 SGHNT, CDR2 YYREEE (reference sequence). The CDR3 loop spans 15 amino acids. V trimming: 0 bases; J trimming: 1 base; junction bases outside the gene matches: 2. Written as DNA, the CDR3 is TGTGCCAGCAGCTTGGACCGGGGGGGCCAAGAGACCCAGTACTTC. Its translation: CASSLDRGGQETQYF.

This clone occurred many times. The rearrangement joins TRBV30 to TRBJ1-2; no definite D call. The germline V gene has CDR1 GTSNPN and CDR2 SVGIG (reference sequence). The CDR3 loop spans 13 amino acids. V lost 5 bases and J 4 bases, leaving 14 bases between the germline ends. The CDR3 nucleotides are TGTGCCTGGGGAAGAGGAGGGATCTATGGCTACACCTTC. Translated, it gives CAWGRGGIYGYTF.

This clone was seen a handful of times. The V call is TRBV4-1, the J call TRBJ1-1; D call uncertain. The CDR3 length is 14 residues. Germline assignment: CDR1 MGHRA and CDR2 YSYEKL. Trimming pared 4 bases from V and 0 bases from J, leaving 9 bases between. The DNA for the CDR3 is TGCGCCAGCAGCCCTACAACTATGAACACTGAAGCTTTCTTT. Translating it yields CASSPTTMNTEAFF.

This clone has a count of ten or more. The DNA for the CDR3 is TGTGCCAGCAGCCAGGGCGACAGCGAAGCTTTCTTT. As protein: CASSQGDSEAFF. This chain links TRBV4-2 with TRBJ1-1, with a tentative D call TRBD1 (5 bases). V shed 3 bases and J shed 8 bases, with 10 bases lying between them. The CDR3 contains 12 residues. CDR1 and CDR2 from the germline V gene are LGHNA and YNFKEQ.

The V call is TRBV5-4, the J call TRBJ1-2, with D possibly TRBD1 on 6 matching bases. Trimming cost V 5 bases and J 2 bases, with 7 bases left between them. In germline, CDR1 is SGHNT, CDR2 YYREEE (reference sequence). This CDR3 has 12 amino acids. Here the CDR3 reads CASRGQNYGYTF. DNA of the CDR3: TGTGCCAGCAGGGGACAAAACTATGGCTACACCTTC.

V is TRBV10-1 and J is TRBJ2-1; D is perhaps TRBD2 (5 bases). V was cut by 3 bases and J by 12 bases, with 9 bases left in between. Germline lookup yields CDR1 WNHNN and CDR2 SYGVQD (reference sequence). This CDR3 has 11 amino acids. In DNA, the CDR3 is TGCGCCAGCAGTGAACCGGGGAGGCAGTTCTTC. Amino acids: CASSEPGRQFF.

In its sample, this clone was seen a few times. CDR3 protein: CASSPDRSNSPLHF. CDR3 bases: TGTGCCAGCAGCCCGGACAGGAGCAATTCACCCCTCCACTTT. The gene calls are TRBV13 and TRBJ1-6, with 7 bases aligning to TRBD1. Germline V CDR1 and CDR2: PRHDT, FYEKMQ (reference sequence). The CDR3 is 14 amino acids. V trimming: 5 bases; J trimming: 7 bases; junction bases outside the gene matches: 5.

This clone turned up a few times. The V call is TRBV4-1, the J call TRBJ2-6, with D possibly matching TRBD1 (6 bases). This CDR3 region has 15 residues. Germline CDR1 reads MGHRA; CDR2 reads YSYEKL. V dropped 4 bases and J dropped 1 base, with 8 bases sitting between them. This CDR3 reads CASSPQGSGANVLTF. The DNA for the CDR3 is TGCGCCAGCAGCCCCCAGGGGTCTGGGGCCAACGTCCTGACTTTC.

V and J are TRBV10-3 and TRBJ1-5; D is ambiguous. Trimming stripped 6 bases from V and 0 bases from J, with 12 bases between. Germline assignment: CDR1 ENHRY and CDR2 SYGVKD. CDR3 length: 15 amino acids. In nucleotides, the CDR3 is TGTGCCATCAGGTCGTCCCGGGATAGCAATCAGCCCCAGCATTTT. This translates into CAIRSSRDSNQPQHF.

Here the CDR3 reads CASSPPGQGKTGELFF. CDR3 nucleotides: TGTGCCAGCTCACCTCCAGGACAGGGAAAAACCGGGGAGCTGTTTTTT. The rearrangement uses TRBV18 and TRBJ2-2, with 8 bases aligning to TRBD1. After removal of 3 bases from V and 5 bases from J, the junction contained 8 bases not matched to a gene. Germline assignment: CDR1 KGHSH and CDR2 LQKENI. The CDR3 has 16 residues.

The rearrangement uses TRBV6-1 and TRBJ2-7; the D gene is possibly TRBD2 (7 bases). Germline lookup yields CDR1 MNHNS and CDR2 SASEGT. Trimming cost V 0 bases and J 2 bases, with 11 bases left between them. The length of the CDR3 is 15 residues. This chain's CDR3 is CASSEALGGAYEQYF. Written as DNA, the CDR3 is TGTGCCAGCAGTGAAGCGCTAGGGGGGGCCTACGAGCAGTACTTC.

In its sample, this clone was seen a few times. The rearrangement links TRBV9 to TRBJ1-5, with D maybe TRBD1 (6 bases). The CDR3 length is 15 residues. Trimming took off 7 bases at V and 1 base at J, with 15 bases between the two ends. Germline V CDR1 and CDR2: SGDLS, YYNGEE. DNA for the CDR3: TGTGCCAGCTCCGTGGGGGCCCAAAGCAATCAGCCCCAGCATTTT. This encodes CASSVGAQSNQPQHF.

This chain links TRBV18 with TRBJ1-3; D not resolved. The CDR3 totals 13 residues. Germline lookup yields CDR1 KGHSH and CDR2 LQKENI. Trimming pared 5 bases from V and 4 bases from J, leaving 9 bases between. The chain's CDR3 is CASSTESGNTIYF. CDR3 coding DNA: TGTGCCAGCTCAACAGAATCCGGAAACACCATATATTTT. The entire variable domain, with the rest obtained from reference TRBV18 and TRBJ1-3, is as follows: NAGVMQNPRHLVRRRGQEARLRCSPMKGHSHVYWYRQLPEEGLKFMVYLQKENIIDESGMPKERFSAEFPKEGPSILRIQQVVRGDSAAYFCASSTESGNTIYFGEGSWLTVV.

This clone came up a few times. V is TRBV7-2 and J is TRBJ1-1; TRBD1 might be the D (5 bases). The V gene lost 5 bases and the J gene lost 6 bases, with 16 bases spanning the gap. This CDR3 comprises 14 residues. Germline V gene lookup returns CDR1 SGHTA and CDR2 FQGNSA. This chain's CDR3 is CASSPRGRRAEAFF. The CDR3 coding sequence is TGTGCCAGCAGCCCGCGGGGGAGGAGAGCTGAAGCTTTCTTT.

The chain uses TRBV5-1 and TRBJ2-3; 8 bases map to TRBD1. Germline CDR1 SGHRS, CDR2 YFSETQ. Trimming at V came to 5 bases and at J to 2 bases, leaving 13 bases not matched to a gene. The CDR3 spans 17 residues. CDR3 in DNA: TGCGCCAGCAGAGCAACCGCCGGGACAGGCCTCACAGATACGCAGTATTTT. Protein sequence: CASRATAGTGLTDTQYF.

This sequence joins TRBV19 and TRBJ1-2, with 8 bases identical to TRBD1. J lost 2 bases, V lost 9 bases, and 8 bases had no gene match. The germline gives CDR1 LNHDA, CDR2 SQIVND (reference sequence). The CDR3 sequence is 14 residues long. CDR3 amino acids: CASGYNRGNYGYTF. The CDR3 nucleotides are TGTGCCAGCGGATACAACAGGGGGAACTATGGCTACACCTTC.

This clone was recorded a few times. CDR3 protein: CASSFLTGGNTEAFF. The CDR3 DNA follows: TGTGCCAGCAGCTTCTTGACAGGGGGGAACACTGAAGCTTTCTTT. This chain uses TRBV11-2 with TRBJ1-1, with 9 bases identical to TRBD1. The CDR3 spans 15 residues. V trimming: 3 bases; J trimming: 1 base; junction bases outside the gene matches: 3. In germline, CDR1 is SGHAT, CDR2 FQNNGV.

This clone was seen only a few times. The V and J genes are TRBV6-1 and TRBJ2-7; D may be TRBD1 (5 bases). Germline CDR1 and CDR2: MNHNS and SASEGT. The ends were cut back, 2 bases at V and 8 bases at J, with 16 bases in the middle. The length of the CDR3 is 14 residues. The CDR3 sequence: CASSETLRGNKQYF. CDR3 nucleotide sequence: TGTGCCAGCAGTGAAACCCTTAGGGGTAACAAGCAGTACTTC.

This clone appeared a few times. The chain recombines TRBV6-5 with TRBJ1-6, with a possible D match to TRBD1 (6 bases). V lost 1 base, J lost 7 bases, and 14 bases lay in between. The germline CDR1 and CDR2 sequences are MNHEY and SVGAGI. The CDR3 contains 16 residues. The CDR3 sequence is CASSYWLSGGNSPLHF. CDR3 DNA sequence: TGTGCCAGCAGTTACTGGTTATCTGGGGGCAATTCACCCCTCCACTTT.

This clone has a handful of counts. The rearrangement uses TRBV6-6 and TRBJ1-4, with TRBD1 as a possible D gene (6 bases). Germline V gene data show CDR1 as MNHNY and CDR2 as SVGAGI (reference sequence). The CDR3 is 15 amino acids. Trimming left V 5 bases short and J 7 bases short, with 17 bases between. The CDR3 bases are TGTGCCAGCAGTCCGCAGGGGTCCCGGACTGAAAAACTGTTTTTT. It encodes CASSPQGSRTEKLFF.

This clone was counted a few times. The chain uses TRBV19 and TRBJ1-5; TRBD1 is a possible D gene (6 bases). This CDR3 contains 13 residues. The germline V gene encodes CDR1 LNHDA and CDR2 SQIVND (reference sequence). V was pared by 6 bases and J by 7 bases, with 13 bases between. The CDR3: CASSPQGIQPQHF. CDR3 bases: TGTGCCAGTAGCCCGCAGGGGATCCAGCCCCAGCATTTT.